This section outlines one TCR beta chain sequence together with its context. Its antigen is as yet unknown. The CDR3 length is 16 residues. Unmatched junction bases numbered 5, after V lost 0 bases and J lost 8 bases. Germline lookup yields CDR1 DFQATT and CDR2 SNEGSKA (reference sequence). The sample belongs to a study of identical twins. Study findings and constraints: The study found weaker excess twin sharing in beta out-of-frame sequences.

Carrying unique molecular identifiers, the cDNA also gained a universal primer site through template switching. TCRdb itself ran the 5' RACE reads through MiXCR, one entry per CDR3 protein. The sample has 450,000 or so distinct CDR3 sequences, approximately 14% seen once. This same sample was also taken into another study, of yellow fever vaccine responses in identical twins.

The sample taken for sequencing was CD4+ T cells sorted from blood. The clonotype was recovered from a woman aged 18-29 years in good health. V and J are TRBV20-1 and TRBJ2-1; the match to TRBD2 covers 15 bases. CDR3 sequence: CSARDRTSGGAHEQFF. For the CDR3, the DNA is TGCAGTGCTAGAGACCGGACTAGCGGGGGGGCTCATGAGCAGTTCTTC.